The 18 T cell receptor beta chains below all came from one sample that was sequenced in a study of CD8+ T cells in alopecia areata (dated by TCRdb to between 2017 and 2018). The library was obtained by the immunoSEQ multiplex PCR assay. For TCR sequencing, RNA was extracted from every sample and reverse transcribed into cDNA to serve as template. Sourced from immuneACCESS, this table was stored by TCRdb with only in-frame sequences that have V and J called. A share of the clones is absent; for the studies checked, an unresolved V gene accounts for under half, and the remainder has no known explanation. The sample table lists about 110,000 clones, around 55% of them with a count of one. The ten largest clones capture 20% to 25% of the sample. Sequenced sample: CD8+ T cells sorted from blood. The receptors originated from a human donor in good health.

This chain links TRBV29-1 with TRBJ1-3, with D tentatively TRBD1 (5 bases). V lost 7 bases and J 2 bases, leaving 18 bases between the germline ends. The CDR3 sequence is 15 residues long. CDR1 and CDR2 (germline): SQVTM, ANQGSEA. The CDR3 here is CSAALLGVAGNTIYF. The CDR3 nucleotides are TGCAGCGCAGCCTTATTGGGGGTCGCTGGAAACACCATATATTTT.

V usage is TRBV7-9 and J usage is TRBJ1-2; D is possibly TRBD1 (5 bases). CDR1 and CDR2 (germline): SEHNR, FQNEAQ (reference sequence). Trimming removed 2 bases at V and 4 bases at J, with 20 bases between. This CDR3 region has 17 residues. CDR3: CASSLSIETALTYGYTF. CDR3 coding DNA: TGTGCCAGCAGCTTAAGTATCGAGACAGCTCTGACCTATGGCTACACCTTC.

The V gene is TRBV19, the J gene TRBJ2-1; D might be TRBD2 (5 bases). CDR1 is LNHDA, CDR2 SQIVND, per germline (reference sequence). CDR3 length: 11 residues. V dropped 7 bases and J dropped 6 bases, with 7 bases sitting between them. Here the CDR3 reads CASTAGNEQFF. The CDR3 nucleotides are TGTGCCAGTACCGCGGGCAATGAGCAGTTCTTC.

V and J are TRBV5-1 and TRBJ2-5; 7 bases line up with TRBD1. The CDR3 has 15 amino acids. Germline V gene lookup returns CDR1 SGHRS and CDR2 YFSETQ. Trimming cost V 0 bases and J 1 base; bases outside gene matches: 3. In DNA form, the CDR3 reads TGCGCCAGCAGCTTGGGACAGGGAGTCCAAGAGACCCAGTACTTC. This sequence encodes CASSLGQGVQETQYF.

CDR3 sequence reads: CASTQRENYGYTF. The CDR3 region has the DNA TGTGCCAGCACCCAACGGGAGAACTATGGCTACACCTTC. The chain joins TRBV6-1 to TRBJ1-2; no firm D call. This CDR3 has 13 amino acids. Germline-derived CDR1 and CDR2 are MNHNS and SASEGT. V shed 7 bases and J shed 2 bases, with 11 bases lying between them.

The chain uses TRBV5-4 and TRBJ1-1; D gene unclear. Germline-derived CDR1 and CDR2 are SGHNT and YYREEE (reference sequence). V gave up 4 bases and J gave up 6 bases, with 16 bases separating them. The CDR3 length is 14 residues. The CDR3 sequence is CASSTGWGTAEAFF. CDR3 coding DNA: TGTGCCAGCAGCACGGGATGGGGAACGGCTGAAGCTTTCTTT.

This chain joins TRBV7-9 and TRBJ2-7, with D possibly being TRBD2 (5 bases). V was shortened by 3 bases and J by 2 bases, with 11 bases between the two germline ends. Germline CDR1 and CDR2: SEHNR and FQNEAQ (reference sequence). This CDR3 has 14 residues. The CDR3 loop is CASSLAGSAYEQYF. The CDR3 nucleotides read TGTGCCAGCAGCTTGGCGGGTTCGGCCTACGAGCAGTACTTC.

The rearrangement links TRBV7-9 to TRBJ2-1; 9 nucleotides line up with TRBD2. Trimming at V came to 6 bases and at J to 4 bases, leaving 7 bases not matched to a gene. The germline gives CDR1 SEHNR, CDR2 FQNEAQ (reference sequence). The CDR3 is 15 residues long. The DNA of the CDR3 is TGTGCCAGCAGTTACTCTAGCGGGGTTTACAATGAGCAGTTCTTC. This codes for CASSYSSGVYNEQFF.

The genes are TRBV6-5 and TRBJ1-5; 8 bases line up with TRBD1. The length of the CDR3 is 15 residues. Germline CDR1 is MNHEY and CDR2 is SVGAGI. V shed 0 bases, J shed 6 bases, and the junction held 4 bases outside the gene matches. The CDR3 DNA follows: TGTGCCAGCAGTTACTCGCTGGACAGGGCTCAGCCCCAGCATTTT. Protein sequence: CASSYSLDRAQPQHF.

This clone has a single count. This rearrangement joins TRBV7-9 to TRBJ1-2, with TRBD1 as a possible D gene (5 bases). Germline V lookup: CDR1 SEHNR, CDR2 FQNEAQ (reference sequence). CDR3 length: 13 amino acids. V was shortened by 5 bases and J by 11 bases, with 18 bases between the two germline ends. The CDR3 coding sequence is TGTGCCAGCAGCGGCGGGGCGGGGTTGGGATACACCTTC. It codes for CASSGGAGLGYTF.

The chain recombines TRBV2 with TRBJ2-3; D gene uncertain. This CDR3 contains 13 residues. Between the trimmed V and J ends, which lost 2 bases and 0 bases, there was a span of 3 bases. Germline loops: CDR1 SNHLY, CDR2 FYNNEI. CDR3 bases: TGTGCCAGCAGTGAAACTAGCACAGATACGCAGTATTTT. Translating gives CASSETSTDTQYF.

In its sample, this clone was seen a few times. The chain has TRBV19 and TRBJ2-1; D gene unclear. Trimming stripped 4 bases from V and 6 bases from J, with 10 bases between. CDR1 LNHDA and CDR2 SQIVND come from the germline V gene (reference sequence). This CDR3 spans 13 amino acids. CDR3 loop: CASSRLRANEQFF. The CDR3 DNA reads TGTGCCAGTAGTAGGTTAAGGGCCAATGAGCAGTTCTTC.

There are a few counts of this clone. The chain links TRBV27 to TRBJ2-1, with TRBD2 as a possible D gene (6 bases). This CDR3 is built from 16 residues. Germline values: CDR1 MNHEY, CDR2 SMNVEV (reference sequence). Trimming pared 3 bases from V and 4 bases from J, leaving 16 bases between. This chain's CDR3 is CASSLAAGGLYNEQFF. CDR3 coding DNA: TGTGCCAGCAGTTTGGCGGCAGGAGGGTTATACAATGAGCAGTTCTTC.

The genes are TRBV19 and TRBJ2-7; TRBD2 aligns across 9 bases. The CDR3 totals 15 residues. Germline CDR1 is LNHDA and CDR2 is SQIVND (reference sequence). J lost 2 bases, V lost 1 base, and 3 bases had no gene match. CDR3 sequence: CASSIAGGGAYEQYF. CDR3 DNA: TGTGCCAGTAGTATAGCTGGCGGGGGGGCCTACGAGCAGTACTTC.

V usage is TRBV19 and J usage is TRBJ1-1; D may be TRBD1 (5 bases). The CDR3 contains 18 residues. Trimming cost V 5 bases and J 3 bases, with 25 bases left between them. Germline values: CDR1 LNHDA, CDR2 SQIVND (reference sequence). The CDR3 region is CASSPRPAFTTGDTEAFF. For the CDR3, the DNA is TGTGCCAGTAGTCCCCGTCCGGCATTCACCACGGGGGACACTGAAGCTTTCTTT.

This clone was recorded once. The V and J genes are TRBV13 and TRBJ2-7; D is tentatively TRBD1 or TRBD2 (6 bases each). The CDR3 is 14 residues long. The V and J ends lost 3 bases and 0 bases respectively, with 9 bases between them. Germline CDR1 reads PRHDT; CDR2 reads FYEKMQ (reference sequence). The CDR3 is CASSLGGHSYEQYF. Here the CDR3 DNA reads TGTGCCAGCAGCTTGGGGGGCCACTCCTACGAGCAGTACTTC.

This clone has just a few counts. The J gene is TRBJ1-2, the V gene TRBV7-9; D might be TRBD1 (5 bases). In germline, CDR1 is SEHNR, CDR2 FQNEAQ (reference sequence). Trimming removed 4 bases at V and 4 bases at J, with 25 bases between. The CDR3 length is 18 residues. CDR3 nucleotides: TGTGCCAGCAGCTCAACCGCCCGGGACCGACCGGCAGGCTATGGCTACACCTTC. This gives the protein CASSSTARDRPAGYGYTF.

The gene calls are TRBV7-9 and TRBJ1-2; D call uncertain. The ends were cut back, 0 bases at V and 8 bases at J, with 7 bases in the middle. Germline values: CDR1 SEHNR, CDR2 FQNEAQ (reference sequence). The CDR3 length is 12 residues. The CDR3 DNA reads as TGTGCCAGCAGCTTAGCCCTTAGCGGCTACACCTTC. Residues: CASSLALSGYTF.